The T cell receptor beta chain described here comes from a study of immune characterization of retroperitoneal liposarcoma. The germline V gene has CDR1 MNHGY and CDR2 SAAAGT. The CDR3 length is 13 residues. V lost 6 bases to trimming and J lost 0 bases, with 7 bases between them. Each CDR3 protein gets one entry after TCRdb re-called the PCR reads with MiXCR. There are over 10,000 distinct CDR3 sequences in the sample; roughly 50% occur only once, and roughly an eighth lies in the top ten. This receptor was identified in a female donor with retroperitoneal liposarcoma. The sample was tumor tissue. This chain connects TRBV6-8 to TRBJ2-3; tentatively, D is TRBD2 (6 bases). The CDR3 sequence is CASRLASTDTQYF. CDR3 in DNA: TGTGCCAGCAGACTAGCTAGCACAGATACGCAGTATTTT.